Below, 29 T cell receptor beta chains from the same sample are listed, as sequenced in a study of cytomegalovirus exposure and HLA in healthy donors. Vbeta (60) and Jbeta (13) primers were used in the PCR. Repertoires were generated with immunoSEQ multiplex PCR, while TCRdb's copy carries only in-frame clones and drops some. There are roughly 120,000 clones in the sample; about 70% occur only once, and less than 15% lies in the top ten. Input material: PBMCs. These receptors were collected from a woman aged 55-70 years in good health and CMV-seropositive.

V usage is TRBV6-5 and J usage is TRBJ1-1, with D unresolved. This CDR3 contains 14 residues. V shed 4 bases and J shed 0 bases, with 9 bases lying between them. From germline, CDR1 is MNHEY and CDR2 SVGAGI. This CDR3 reads CASSSRPMNTEAFF. In nucleotides, the CDR3 is TGTGCCAGCAGTTCCAGGCCGATGAACACTGAAGCTTTCTTT.

The chain uses TRBV10-3 and TRBJ1-1; perhaps TRBD1 as D (5 bases). This CDR3 has 14 residues. Germline assignment: CDR1 ENHRY and CDR2 SYGVKD. Trimming left V 6 bases short and J 1 base short, with 12 bases between. The CDR3 nucleotides are TGTGCCATCAGCGACACCCAGGGGAACACTGAAGCTTTCTTT. It yields the protein CAISDTQGNTEAFF.

The chain employs TRBV9 and TRBJ2-3; TRBD1 matches 7 bases. The germline V gene has CDR1 SGDLS and CDR2 YYNGEE. Trimming cost V 0 bases and J 0 bases; bases outside gene matches: 1. The CDR3 is 15 residues long. DNA of the CDR3: TGTGCCAGCAGCGTAGGACAGGGCAGCACAGATACGCAGTATTTT. Translation gives CASSVGQGSTDTQYF.

The genes are TRBV4-3 and TRBJ1-2; 7 bases match TRBD1. Germline CDR1 and CDR2: LGHNA and YSLEER. The J segment lost 2 bases and the V segment lost 3 bases, leaving 3 bases of the junction unmatched. The CDR3 has 14 amino acids. The DNA for the CDR3 is TGCGCCAGCAGCCATGGACAGGAGAACTATGGCTACACCTTC. Translated, it gives CASSHGQENYGYTF.

The chain joins TRBV7-2 to TRBJ2-5, with 8 bases matching TRBD1. The J call could be wrong; TRBJ2-7 is a better fit for the DNA end. Germline lookup yields CDR1 SGHTA and CDR2 FQGNSA. This CDR3 region has 14 residues. Here the CDR3 reads CASSIGQGTYEQYF. Here the CDR3 DNA reads TGTGCCAGCAGCATAGGACAGGGAACCTACGAGCAGTACTTC.

The genes are TRBV29-1 and TRBJ2-3; 9 bases line up with TRBD1. In germline, CDR1 is SQVTM, CDR2 ANQGSEA. The CDR3 extends over 12 amino acids. V lost 7 bases and J lost 4; bases outside the gene matches: 3. CDR3 sequence reads: CSADRGADTQYF. CDR3 sequence (DNA): TGCAGCGCTGACAGGGGGGCAGATACGCAGTATTTT.

The rearrangement links TRBV7-2 to TRBJ1-1; no clear D gene. Germline values: CDR1 SGHTA, CDR2 FQGNSA. This CDR3 is 14 amino acids long. Trimming cost V 6 bases and J 0 bases, with 11 bases left between them. CDR3 protein: CASSPPPMNTEAFF. CDR3 DNA: TGTGCCAGCAGTCCCCCCCCAATGAACACTGAAGCTTTCTTT.

This clone was detected only a few times. Other DNA sequences in this sample translate to the same CDR3. The chain employs TRBV4-3 and TRBJ1-1; TRBD1 might be the D (5 bases). Trimming took 3 bases from V and 3 from J, leaving 8 bases between them. This CDR3 has 13 residues. Per germline, CDR1 LGHNA and CDR2 YSLEER. The CDR3 region has the DNA TGCGCCAGCAGCCAGGACATTTACACTGAAGCTTTCTTT. It translates to CASSQDIYTEAFF.

The chain has TRBV29-1 and TRBJ2-3, with 11 bases identical to TRBD2. The CDR3 length is 15 residues. In germline, CDR1 is SQVTM, CDR2 ANQGSEA. The junction had 4 bases not matched to a gene; V was cut back by 4 bases and J by 1 base. The CDR3 here is CSVAGTSGRTDTQYF. The DNA for the CDR3 is TGCAGCGTTGCCGGGACTAGCGGTCGCACAGATACGCAGTATTTT.

V and J are TRBV5-1 and TRBJ1-4; 7 bases are a match to TRBD1. CDR1 and CDR2 (germline): SGHRS, YFSETQ. The CDR3 covers 14 residues. With 0 bases clipped from V and 8 bases from J, the junction kept 4 bases outside the gene matches. CDR3 nucleotides: TGCGCCAGCAGCTTGGCTGGAGGGGGCGAAAAACTGTTTTTT. It yields the protein CASSLAGGGEKLFF.

The rearrangement joins TRBV2 to TRBJ1-4, with 9 bases that match TRBD1. V lost 7 bases and J lost 8; bases outside the gene matches: 5. Germline V gene sequence: CDR1 SNHLY, CDR2 FYNNEI. The CDR3 runs to 13 residues. The CDR3 is CASNHRGQEKLFF. CDR3 DNA sequence: TGTGCCAGCAACCACAGGGGGCAGGAAAAACTGTTTTTT. Based on the CDR3 plus reference TRBV2 and TRBJ1-4, the full variable domain is EPEVTQTPSHQVTQMGQEVILRCVPISNHLYFYWYRQILGQKVEFLVSFYNNEISEKSEIFDDQFSVERPDGSNFTLKIRSTKLEDSAMYFCASNHRGQEKLFFGSGTQLSVL.

The chain has TRBV7-6 and TRBJ1-5; weak D call: TRBD1 (5 bases). This CDR3 has 13 amino acids. Trimming removed 4 bases at V and 7 bases at J, with 11 bases between. Germline lookup yields CDR1 SGHVS and CDR2 FNYEAQ. The DNA of the CDR3 is TGTGCCAGCAGCTGGGGGGGTTTCCAGCCCCAGCATTTT. Amino acid sequence: CASSWGGFQPQHF. Based on the CDR3 plus reference TRBV7-6 and TRBJ1-5, the full variable domain is GAGVSQSPRYKVTKRGQDVALRCDPISGHVSLYWYRQALGQGPEFLTYFNYEAQQDKSGLPNDRFSAERPEGSISTLTIQRTEQRDSAMYRCASSWGGFQPQHFGDGTRLSIL.

This clone was counted between two and nine times. Sequence at one end of the junction differs from germline and may be a read error. In the same sample, other DNA sequences code for this CDR3. This sequence joins TRBV27 and TRBJ1-2; 9 bases fit TRBD1. The germline V gene encodes CDR1 MNHEY and CDR2 SMNVEV (reference sequence). There are 14 residues in the CDR3. The DNA of the CDR3 is TGCGCCAGCAGTCCCGGGACAGGGACCTATGGCTACACCTTC. Its protein product is CASSPGTGTYGYTF.

This clone was found once. The chain couples TRBV9 to TRBJ1-1; 7 nucleotides match TRBD1. The trim removed 2 bases at V and 5 bases at J, leaving 9 bases unmatched. The germline gives CDR1 SGDLS, CDR2 YYNGEE. The CDR3 sequence is 15 residues long. CDR3 coding DNA: TGTGCCAGCAGCGTCACCGGGAGACAGGGAACTGAAGCTTTCTTT. Its protein is CASSVTGRQGTEAFF. The full variable domain, rest sourced from reference TRBV9 and TRBJ1-1, is DSGVTQTPKHLITATGQRVTLRCSPRSGDLSVYWYQQSLDQGLQFLIQYYNGEERAKGNILERFSAQQFPDLHSELNLSSLELGDSALYFCASSVTGRQGTEAFFGQGTRLTVV.

V usage is TRBV7-9 and J usage is TRBJ2-3; 12 bases agree with TRBD2. The CDR3 has 18 residues. CDR1 is SEHNR, CDR2 FQNEAQ, per germline (reference sequence). Trimming removed 3 bases from V and 2 bases from J; junction bases left unmatched: 9. CDR3: CASSFGLAGISVTDTQYF. DNA for the CDR3: TGTGCCAGCAGCTTTGGACTAGCGGGAATTTCCGTCACAGATACGCAGTATTTT.

J is TRBJ1-4 and V is TRBV30; 12 positions agree with TRBD1. The junction had 3 bases not matched to a gene; V was cut back by 3 bases and J by 7 bases. The germline CDR1 and CDR2 sequences are GTSNPN and SVGIG (reference sequence). The CDR3 sequence is 14 residues long. CDR3 loop: CAWSGTGGFEKLFF. CDR3 in DNA: TGTGCCTGGAGCGGGACAGGGGGCTTTGAAAAACTGTTTTTT.

The rearrangement links TRBV6-5 to TRBJ2-5; TRBD1 matches at 10 bases. The CDR3 loop spans 16 amino acids. The V gene end was trimmed by 6 bases and the J gene end by 2 bases; junction bases not matched to a gene: 9. From germline, CDR1 is MNHEY and CDR2 SVGAGI. The CDR3 region is CASSYTGQGVQETQYF. The CDR3 DNA reads TGTGCCAGCAGCTACACCGGACAGGGGGTTCAAGAGACCCAGTACTTC.

The chain combines TRBV7-9 with TRBJ1-3; TRBD1 matches 7 bases. The junction had 6 bases not matched to a gene; V was cut back by 5 bases and J by 8 bases. Germline V gene sequence: CDR1 SEHNR, CDR2 FQNEAQ (reference sequence). The CDR3 runs to 13 residues. In DNA, the CDR3 is TGTGCCAGCAGCCCCAGGGGACAGTACACCATATATTTT. This codes for CASSPRGQYTIYF.

This clone was seen once. This chain uses TRBV10-1 with TRBJ2-5; perhaps TRBD2 as D (5 bases). The CDR3 spans 13 residues. The V gene's germline CDR1 is WNHNN and CDR2 SYGVQD (reference sequence). The ends were cut back, 10 bases at V and 4 bases at J, with 16 bases in the middle. CDR3 region: CAMDTSSTETQYF. In DNA, the CDR3 is TGCGCCATGGATACTAGTTCCACAGAGACCCAGTACTTC.

The chain is built from TRBV2 and TRBJ2-5; 10 bases agree with TRBD1. The trim removed 1 base at V and 5 bases at J, leaving 10 bases unmatched. This CDR3 is 17 amino acids long. Per the germline V gene, CDR1 is SNHLY and CDR2 is FYNNEI. CDR3 coding DNA: TGTGCCAGCAGTGAAGAATTTGGGACAGGGGATCGGGAGACCCAGTACTTC. Its translation is CASSEEFGTGDRETQYF.

The CDR3 loop reads CASSWDRRTGNTIYF. As DNA, the CDR3 is TGTGCCAGCAGCTGGGACAGGCGGACTGGAAACACCATATATTTT. This chain connects TRBV7-2 to TRBJ1-3; 8 bases are shared with TRBD1. The CDR3 spans 15 residues. The junction had 4 bases not matched to a gene; V was cut back by 4 bases and J by 2 bases. From germline, CDR1 is SGHTA and CDR2 FQGNSA. The variable domain in full, with the rest retrieved from reference TRBV7-2 and TRBJ1-3, is GAGVSQSPSNKVTEKGKDVELRCDPISGHTALYWYRQSLGQGLEFLIYFQGNSAPDKSGLPSDRFSAERTGGSVSTLTIQRTQQEDSAVYLCASSWDRRTGNTIYFGEGSWLTVV.

This chain joins TRBV6-6 and TRBJ2-6; D remains ambiguous. V lost 8 bases and J 4 bases, leaving 6 bases between the germline ends. This CDR3 is built from 12 residues. The germline gives CDR1 MNHNY, CDR2 SVGAGI (reference sequence). The CDR3 bases are TGTGCCAGCTCTTCCGGGGCCAACGTCCTGACTTTC. Protein product: CASSSGANVLTF.

This clone has a single count. CDR3 DNA sequence: TGTGCCAGCAGTACGGGACAGGGCAACACTCAGCCCCAGCATTTT. Translated, it gives CASSTGQGNTQPQHF. The rearrangement links TRBV28 to TRBJ1-5; 9 bases are shared with TRBD1. This CDR3 region has 15 residues. V lost 5 bases and J lost 6; bases outside the gene matches: 8. Germline CDR1 MDHEN, CDR2 SYDVKM.

This clone was seen just once. V gene TRBV7-2 combines with J gene TRBJ2-7; 8 bases are a match to TRBD1. Germline CDR1 and CDR2: SGHTA and FQGNSA. The CDR3 loop spans 14 amino acids. V lost 5 bases and J lost 2; bases outside the gene matches: 5. CDR3 sequence: CASSRDRTTYEQYF. The CDR3 DNA sequence: TGTGCCAGCAGCCGGGACAGGACTACCTACGAGCAGTACTTC.

This clone was observed once. The rearrangement joins TRBV28 to TRBJ2-5, with 10 bases matching TRBD1. The CDR3 consists of 12 residues. Germline-derived CDR1 and CDR2 are MDHEN and SYDVKM. J lost 12 bases, V lost 5 bases, and 6 bases had no gene match. CDR3 nucleotide sequence: TGTGCCAGCAGTGGGGGAGGGACAGGGGAGTACTTC. Protein product: CASSGGGTGEYF.

The chain couples TRBV19 to TRBJ2-5; TRBD2 is a possible D gene (6 bases). This CDR3 contains 15 residues. The V gene's germline CDR1 is LNHDA and CDR2 SQIVND (reference sequence). V was shortened by 3 bases and J by 2 bases, with 13 bases between the two germline ends. CDR3 residues: CASSMGLGGQETQYF. The CDR3 DNA is TGTGCCAGTAGTATGGGACTGGGGGGTCAAGAGACCCAGTACTTC.

Only a few counts were recorded for this clone. The V call is TRBV7-2, the J call TRBJ2-3, with D unclear. Deletions cut 0 bases from V and 1 base from J, with 8 bases between. In germline, CDR1 is SGHTA, CDR2 FQGNSA. The CDR3 extends over 15 amino acids. The CDR3 is CASSLALVRTDTQYF. Here the CDR3 DNA reads TGTGCCAGCAGCTTAGCGCTAGTACGCACAGATACGCAGTATTTT.

The chain couples TRBV7-6 to TRBJ1-6, with a weak D call TRBD1 (5 bases). This CDR3 contains 15 residues. The germline CDR1 and CDR2 sequences are SGHVS and FNYEAQ. Trimming cost V 4 bases and J 7 bases, with 14 bases left between them. CDR3 in amino acids: CASSSRQSDNSPLHF. The CDR3 coding sequence is TGTGCCAGCAGCTCAAGACAGTCCGACAATTCACCCCTCCACTTT. Full variable domain (outside the CDR3, taken from reference TRBV7-6 and TRBJ1-6): GAGVSQSPRYKVTKRGQDVALRCDPISGHVSLYWYRQALGQGPEFLTYFNYEAQQDKSGLPNDRFSAERPEGSISTLTIQRTEQRDSAMYRCASSSRQSDNSPLHFGNGTRLTVT.

The gene calls are TRBV29-1 and TRBJ1-1; no clear D gene. In germline, CDR1 is SQVTM, CDR2 ANQGSEA. The CDR3 spans 12 residues. With 3 bases removed from V and 4 bases from J, the gap between germline ends came to 9 bases. As DNA, the CDR3 is TGCAGCGTTGAGGCGGTGGGCACTGAAGCTTTCTTT. Encoded protein: CSVEAVGTEAFF. Full variable domain (outside the CDR3, taken from reference TRBV29-1 and TRBJ1-1): SAVISQKPSRDICQRGTSLTIQCQVDSQVTMMFWYRQQPGQSLTLIATANQGSEATYESGFVIDKFPISRPNLTFSTLTVSNMSPEDSSIYLCSVEAVGTEAFFGQGTRLTVV.